This T cell receptor (beta chain) was profiled in a study of beta chain features in type 1 diabetes (dated by TCRdb to 2017 to 2018). With regard to the full study: Patients and healthy donors did not differ in mean age, gender distribution, total cell number or subset yield. Regulatory and stem cell-like memory subsets were isolated from only 8 patients and roughly 8 healthy donors, whereas naive and central memory subsets came from all 28 donors. A total of some 110 million sorted cells were examined across all samples, and a strong correlation was observed between cell number per subset and RNA yield. In the study, recently diagnosed type 1 diabetes patients and matched healthy donors were compared on the TCRB repertoires of their sorted circulating CD4+ T cell subsets. Study-wide conclusions, independent of this receptor: A moderate but significant shortening of TCRB CDR3 length was observed in type 1 diabetes patients in all four CD4+ subsets. Shorter templates might have been favored by PCR, but patient and control samples were amplified and corrected together, so both groups would have been affected equally by any skew. Because cDNA was sequenced instead of genomic DNA, activated cells with high expression could be over-represented, although the groups did not differ in activation or CD3 levels. Fewer insertions and more nucleotide deletions at VDJ recombination sites were observed in patients with type 1 diabetes, implying thymic rearrangement abnormalities. The naive, central memory and regulatory TCRB repertoires appeared to resemble one another more closely among patients than among healthy donors. HLA sub-analyses involved small numbers of individuals, so any influence of HLA type on TCRB rearrangement remained unresolved.

Each donor gave one peripheral blood draw, approximately 120 mL on average, collected into heparinised tubes. A BD FACSAria II and a panel including CD45RO, CCR7, CD25, CD127, CD95 and CD27 were used to sort naive, central memory, regulatory and stem cell-like memory CD4+ T cells. A purity above 98% was achieved for all sorted populations. PBMCs were separated immediately by Lymphoprep density gradient centrifugation and were stained directly, without being cultured. So that batch effects would be minimized, each experiment stained and sorted samples in pairs, pairing one healthy donor with one patient. The High Capacity cDNA Reverse Transcription Kit was used to reverse transcribe all of the isolated RNA, meaning that expressed TCRB transcripts were what got sequenced. Deep immunoSEQ sequencing was performed on naive, central memory and regulatory T cell samples, with an average of about 3.57 million total reads per sample. Sorted cells were lysed in RLT buffer and RNA was extracted with DNase-treated RNeasy Micro or Mini kits, depending on cell number. To prevent cross-contamination, every cell subset was processed on its own, while patient and healthy donor samples were processed together. TCRB sequences were amplified from cDNA with the immunoSEQ multiplex PCR, producing 87-bp fragments spanning the CDR3 region. Sequencing of the amplicons was done on the Illumina HiSeq platform. Per the original workflow: PCR bias was computationally corrected using synthetic template baselines, reads within Hamming distance 2 were collapsed, and singletons that could not be merged were discarded. Reads were aligned against IMGT so that V, D and J genes, CDR3 length and insertions or deletions at six rearrangement sites could be assigned. Within each subset, clonotype counts were normalized to sorted cell number, and only after that were true diversity and Gini coefficients computed with the tcR R package. The overlap coefficient, calculated on TCRB nucleotide sequences, was used to measure repertoire sharing. Out-of-frame TCRB sequences from naive cells were analyzed to stand in for the pre-selection repertoire. The clones in this table, taken by TCRdb from immuneACCESS, are in-frame only. Not every clone is retained; where verified, under half of the shortfall comes from an unresolved V gene, and the cause of the rest is unknown. V and J calls and clone size are as listed in that table; D and trimming were resolved from the DNA. Across this sample there are around 500,000 clones, with over 25% seen only once. The ten largest account for around 0.065% of the sample.

About this clone itself: The antigen it recognizes is unknown. No clone much larger than this one lies a single base away; base qualities are absent.

The cysteine opens and the phenylalanine closes a CDR3 of 17 amino acids. The DNA shown is the 51-base CDR3, in frame from base 1. V trim: 4 bases; J trim: 2 bases; unmatched bases: 12. The germline V gene encodes CDR1 SGHRS and CDR2 YFSETQ. This sequence uses TRBV5-1 and TRBJ2-3; TRBD1 lines up with 8 middle nucleotides. This clonotype was obtained from a man between 18 and 35 years old in good health. Sequencing was performed on naive CD4+ T cells from blood. According to the study, the label for this sample's cell subset or site signals: true naive CD4+ T cells. The DNA reads as follows: TGCGCCAGCAGCCCTACCACCGGGACAGGTATCACAGATACGCAGTATTTT. This translates into CASSPTTGTGITDTQYF.